The clone carrying this T cell receptor beta chain was observed a few times. Antigen unknown. The sample comes from a study of cytomegalovirus exposure and HLA in healthy donors. Study results and caveats: For TCR beta chains, V- and J-gene trimming was later linked to a missense DCLRE1C variant. Accurate prediction of HLA-A and HLA-B alleles (for most subjects) was reportedly achieved from TCR beta sequences.

Germline CDR1 SGHRS, CDR2 YFSETQ. V trimming: 4 bases; J trimming: 2 bases; junction bases outside the gene matches: 5. This CDR3 has 15 amino acids. With 60 Vbeta and 13 Jbeta primers, the PCR was carried out. Only in-frame clones appear in the TCRdb table, and some are missing; sequencing was by immunoSEQ multiplex PCR. The table includes around 200,000 clones, 75% to 90% detected once. Healthy bone marrow donors formed the donor group. Sequencing input: PBMCs. This TCR derives from a woman in her twenties or thirties in good health and CMV-seronegative. The chain combines TRBV5-1 with TRBJ2-3; 9 positions agree with TRBD1. The CDR3 DNA reads as TGCGCCAGCAGCCGGGACAGGGTCAACACAGATACGCAGTATTTT. Translation: CASSRDRVNTDTQYF.